Shown below are 9 T cell receptor beta chains from a single sample sequenced in a study of blood T cells in healthy people across ages. The second PCR ran roughly 7 to 11 cycles with a sample-barcoded 5' primer and J-beta primers. TCRdb reprocessed the 5' RACE reads via MiXCR and lists one record per CDR3 protein. The sample lists under 1,000,000 distinct CDR3 sequences, around 50% seen once, with 18% in the top ten. Material: blood. The receptors were sampled from a man older than 75 in good health.

This clonotype has just a few counts. This chain links TRBV20-1 with TRBJ2-3; 7 nucleotides align to TRBD2. Trimming removed 4 bases from V and 0 bases from J; junction bases left unmatched: 7. The CDR3 has 15 residues. Per the germline V gene, CDR1 is DFQATT and CDR2 is SNEGSKA (reference sequence). The CDR3 protein is CSATRLAPSTDTQYF. The CDR3 bases are TGCAGTGCTACCCGACTAGCCCCTAGCACAGATACGCAGTATTTT.

In its sample, this clonotype was seen once. As DNA, the CDR3 is TGTGCCAGCAGCGCCAAAAGCGAGCAGTTCTTC. Translating it yields CASSAKSEQFF. The genes are TRBV9 and TRBJ2-1; D gene unclear. Per the germline V gene, CDR1 is SGDLS and CDR2 is YYNGEE. CDR3 length: 11 residues. The V gene lost 3 bases and the J gene lost 10 bases, with 8 bases spanning the gap. Looking up the rest from reference TRBV9 and TRBJ2-1 gives the full variable domain: DSGVTQTPKHLITATGQRVTLRCSPRSGDLSVYWYQQSLDQGLQFLIQYYNGEERAKGNILERFSAQQFPDLHSELNLSSLELGDSALYFCASSAKSEQFFGPGTRLTVL.

This clonotype turned up a few times. The chain uses TRBV7-7 and TRBJ2-1; weak D call: TRBD2 (7 bases). Germline V gene sequence: CDR1 SSHAT, CDR2 FNYEAQ (reference sequence). The V and J ends lost 5 bases and 9 bases respectively, with 14 bases between them. The CDR3 has 13 amino acids. CDR3 in amino acids: CASSPPGGSEQFF. Here the CDR3 DNA reads TGTGCCAGCAGCCCTCCGGGGGGCAGTGAGCAGTTCTTC.

In the case of this clonotype: Mismatch with germline at one junction end may stem from a read error. The chain combines TRBV9 with TRBJ2-1; D is undetermined. CDR3 length: 14 amino acids. Germline CDR1 reads SGDLS; CDR2 reads YYNGEE. CDR3: CAGSVAGQSDEQFF. The CDR3 DNA is TGTGCCGGCAGCGTAGCTGGCCAATCGGATGAGCAGTTCTTC.

This clonotype was seen at least ten times. The chain employs TRBV6-2 or TRBV6-3 and TRBJ2-5; D is undetermined. The germline V gene has CDR1 MNHEY and CDR2 SVGEGT. The CDR3 covers 12 residues. V was trimmed by 6 bases and J by 2 bases, leaving 7 bases between them. CDR3 DNA sequence: TGTGCCAGCAGCGCACAACAAGAGACCCAGTACTTC. This encodes CASSAQQETQYF.

This sequence joins TRBV5-6 and TRBJ2-3, with a tentative D call TRBD2 (6 bases). Per the germline V gene, CDR1 is SGHDT and CDR2 is YYEEEE. The CDR3 covers 15 residues. The ends were cut back, 1 base at V and 4 bases at J, with 13 bases in the middle. DNA of the CDR3: TGTGCCAGCAGCTTGATTGCGGCTAGCGCAGATACGCAGTATTTT. This gives the protein CASSLIAASADTQYF.

The chain couples TRBV7-2 to TRBJ2-7; D possibly corresponds to TRBD2 (5 bases). Germline CDR1 reads SGHTA; CDR2 reads FQGNSA. The CDR3 is 16 amino acids. V was trimmed by 5 bases and J by 0 bases, leaving 17 bases between them. CDR3 nucleotide sequence: TGTGCCAGCAGCCCTTGGCGTGAGCGGAGCTCCTACGAGCAGTACTTC. Residues: CASSPWRERSSYEQYF.

The rearrangement uses TRBV30 and TRBJ2-1, with D tentatively TRBD1 (6 bases). The V end lost 4 bases, the J end lost 1 base, and 8 bases lay between the germline ends. The CDR3 is 13 amino acids. Germline CDR1 is GTSNPN and CDR2 is SVGIG (reference sequence). The CDR3 DNA sequence: TGTGCCTGGAACAGGGTATCCTACAATGAGCAGTTCTTC. The encoded protein is CAWNRVSYNEQFF.

This chain links TRBV15 with TRBJ1-2; D not certain. Per the germline V gene, CDR1 is LNHNV and CDR2 is YYDKDF (reference sequence). The CDR3 covers 14 residues. Trimming stripped 3 bases from V and 3 bases from J, with 11 bases between. CDR3 amino acids: CATSSPHYYYGYTF. CDR3 sequence (DNA): TGTGCCACCAGCAGTCCCCATTATTACTATGGCTACACCTTC.